Listed below are T cell receptor beta chains from one sample, sequenced in a study of CD8+ T cells in alopecia areata. The table came from immunoSEQ multiplex PCR; TCRdb's copy has only in-frame clones and leaves some out. Altogether about 100,000 clones are present, around 55% being singletons, with the ten largest covering 20% to 25%. Sample: CD8+ T cells sorted from blood. These receptors all stem from a human donor in good health. Both conserved end residues are part of each CDR3. The order of the fields is D gene, clone size, V gene, J gene, CDR3 protein, CDR3 DNA. A D gene is named only where the DNA matches it firmly. Rows give clone size only sometimes, using once, few, many, or a class for an expanded clone.

>-|-|TRBV29-1|TRBJ2-1
CSVEIAPGAYNEQFF
TGCAGCGTTGAAATAGCCCCAGGGGCGTACAATGAGCAGTTCTTC
>-|-|TRBV13|TRBJ2-7
CASSLGLLGEQYF
TGTGCCAGCAGCTTAGGGCTACTTGGCGAGCAGTACTTC
>TRBD1|-|TRBV5-6|TRBJ1-1
CASSPGQGHTEAFF
TGTGCCAGCAGCCCGGGACAGGGACACACTGAAGCTTTCTTT
>-|-|TRBV29-1|TRBJ2-3
CSVEAGPDTQYF
TGCAGCGTTGAAGCTGGCCCAGATACGCAGTATTTT
>TRBD1|-|TRBV5-6|TRBJ1-1
CASSLGGDTEAFF
TGTGCCAGCAGCTTAGGGGGCGACACTGAAGCTTTCTTT
>TRBD2|-|TRBV4-1|TRBJ2-1
CASTRSGGADNEQFF
TGTGCCAGCACCCGGAGCGGGGGGGCCGACAATGAGCAGTTCTTC
>-|few|TRBV25-1|TRBJ2-7
CASQPGYSYEQYF
TGTGCCAGCCAGCCAGGCTATTCCTACGAGCAGTACTTC
>-|few|TRBV5-6|TRBJ2-7
CASSFRNAYEQYF
TGTGCCAGCAGCTTCCGGAATGCCTACGAGCAGTACTTC
>TRBD1|-|TRBV29-1|TRBJ1-2
CSVEDARDSHIHGYTF
TGCAGCGTTGAAGATGCACGGGACAGCCACATTCATGGCTACACCTTC
>-|few|TRBV4-3|TRBJ1-2
CASSHRGYGYTF
TGCGCCAGCAGCCACCGGGGCTATGGCTACACCTTC
>TRBD1|few|TRBV7-6|TRBJ2-7
CASSRYPFTGTDGYEQYF
TGTGCCAGCAGCCGATATCCATTTACCGGGACAGACGGCTACGAGCAGTACTTC
>TRBD1|-|TRBV29-1|TRBJ2-7
CSVPGQGHEQYF
TGCAGCGTCCCGGGACAGGGTCACGAGCAGTACTTC
>-|-|TRBV2|TRBJ1-5
CASSEGVGEGNQPQHF
TGTGCCAGCAGTGAAGGAGTAGGGGAAGGGAATCAGCCCCAGCATTTT
>-|-|TRBV6-5|TRBJ2-5
CASSYVGEETQYF
TGTGCCAGCAGTTACGTGGGGGAAGAGACCCAGTACTTC
>-|-|TRBV7-8|TRBJ2-7
CASSHPQRGYEQYF
TGTGCCAGCAGCCATCCCCAGAGGGGCTACGAGCAGTACTTC
>-|-|TRBV10-3|TRBJ1-2
CAIRDSKGYTF
TGTGCCATCAGGGACAGTAAAGGCTACACCTTC
>TRBD2|-|TRBV6-6|TRBJ2-4
CASSLLPGGSNNIQYF
TGTGCCAGCAGCTTGCTCCCCGGGGGGAGTAACAACATTCAGTACTTC
>-|few|TRBV5-1|TRBJ2-7
CASSFQGEYYEQYF
TGCGCCAGCAGCTTCCAGGGCGAATACTACGAGCAGTACTTC
>TRBD1|-|TRBV6-5|TRBJ2-3
CASSTDRGGTDTQYF
TGTGCCAGCAGCACGGACAGGGGGGGCACAGATACGCAGTATTTT
>TRBD1|-|TRBV6-5|TRBJ1-3
CASSYAPGTGGNTIYF
TGTGCCAGCAGTTACGCGCCCGGGACAGGGGGAAACACCATATATTTT
>-|-|TRBV9|TRBJ2-3
CASSDRSTDTQYF
TGTGCCAGCAGCGACCGGAGCACAGATACGCAGTATTTT
>TRBD2|-|TRBV9|TRBJ2-7
CASSQRGSSYEQYF
TGTGCCAGCTCACAGCGGGGGAGCTCCTACGAGCAGTACTTC
>TRBD2|-|TRBV15|TRBJ2-3
CATSRDRLASDTQYF
TGTGCCACCAGCAGAGATCGACTAGCAAGCGATACGCAGTATTTT
>-|-|TRBV18|TRBJ1-2
CASSPEGWDYGYTF
TGTGCCAGCTCACCAGAGGGTTGGGACTATGGCTACACCTTC
>TRBD1|-|TRBV15|TRBJ1-5
CATSRDRGQGPSSPQHF
TGTGCCACCAGCAGAGATCGAGGACAGGGGCCCTCGTCGCCCCAGCATTTT
>TRBD2|-|TRBV30|TRBJ2-5
CAWSVGGVGQETQYF
TGTGCCTGGAGTGTTGGGGGGGTAGGGCAAGAGACCCAGTACTTC
>-|-|TRBV5-6|TRBJ1-2
CASSLVASVEGYTF
TGTGCCAGCAGCTTGGTAGCCTCCGTGGAAGGCTACACCTTC
>-|-|TRBV7-9|TRBJ1-2
CASSPGTGANYGYTF
TGTGCCAGCAGCCCGGGAACGGGAGCTAACTATGGCTACACCTTC
>-|-|TRBV29-1|TRBJ1-2
CSVAWGPKANYGYTF
TGCAGCGTTGCGTGGGGTCCTAAAGCTAACTATGGCTACACCTTC
>-|-|TRBV19|TRBJ1-1
CASASAGNTEAFF
TGTGCCAGCGCCTCGGCGGGGAACACTGAAGCTTTCTTT
>TRBD1|-|TRBV30|TRBJ2-2
CAWSVTDRGSGELFF
TGTGCCTGGAGTGTAACGGACAGGGGTTCCGGGGAGCTGTTTTTT
>-|few|TRBV29-1|TRBJ2-7
CSVEEHQGTNYEPSYEQYF
TGCAGCGTTGAAGAACACCAGGGTACTAACTACGAACCCTCCTACGAGCAGTACTTC
>-|-|TRBV9|TRBJ2-3
CASNTGSSTDTQYF
TGTGCCAGCAACACAGGGAGTAGCACAGATACGCAGTATTTT
>-|few|TRBV19|TRBJ1-2
CASSTEEWGYGYTF
TGTGCCAGTAGTACGGAGGAGTGGGGGTATGGCTACACCTTC
>-|few|TRBV29-1|TRBJ2-4
CSVFEGVTKNIQYF
TGCAGCGTTTTCGAGGGGGTGACCAAAAACATTCAGTACTTC
>-|-|TRBV30|TRBJ1-1
CAWSVTGAGTEAFF
TGTGCCTGGAGTGTAACGGGGGCTGGTACTGAAGCTTTCTTT
>-|-|TRBV4-1|TRBJ1-2
CASSQEQLLDNYGYTF
TGCGCCAGCAGCCAGGAACAGCTCTTGGATAACTATGGCTACACCTTC
>-|-|TRBV29-1|TRBJ1-2
CSVEAWQGWRRGYGYTF
TGCAGCGTTGAAGCGTGGCAGGGGTGGAGAAGGGGGTATGGCTACACCTTC
>-|-|TRBV27|TRBJ1-5
CASSLSAGWVGNQPQHF
TGTGCCAGCAGTTTATCGGCAGGGTGGGTAGGCAATCAGCCCCAGCATTTT
>TRBD1|-|TRBV14|TRBJ1-6
CASSETGDAYNSPLHF
TGTGCCAGCAGCGAAACAGGGGACGCCTATAATTCACCCCTCCACTTT